This entry is about one TCR beta chain. The antigen this receptor binds is unknown. There are no base qualities to consult, and no much larger clone falls within one base. TCRbeta CDR3 regions were amplified from genomic DNA using the immunoSEQ Assay, a bias-controlled multiplex PCR. The paper's processing steps were these. Nucleated cell counts per sample were estimated from amplification of reference gene primers within the assay. To quantify the absolute abundance of each unique TCRbeta CDR3 rearrangement, sequence reads were collapsed and filtered. Productive Simpson clonality was computed per sample as the square root of Simpson's diversity index over productive rearrangements. Entries here come from immuneACCESS through TCRdb and include only in-frame sequences with V and J called. Some clones fail to appear in such tables; in the studies checked, an unresolved V gene covers under half of the shortfall, and the cause of the remainder is unknown. V, J and clone size are taken as reported in that table, and D and trimming were inferred from the DNA itself. The sample table holds about 78,000 clones, of which more than 75% were seen once. The ten largest clones take up 4.5% to 5% of the sample.

The collaborating institutions used their own protocols to collect whole blood in K2EDTA tubes. For TCRbeta analysis, collaborators shipped samples as frozen whole blood, isolated PBMCs, or DNA extracted from either of those sample types. This sample was taken from a study of blood T cell repertoires in COVID-19 (dated by TCRdb to 2020 to 2021). Concerning the study at large: The collaborator samples originated in the United States, Italy and Spain and spanned the acute and convalescent phases of COVID-19. The material from the prospective study consisted of cDNA or gDNA derived from T cells, B-cell-depleted T cells, or PBMCs. Deeply sampled blood TCRbeta repertoires from subjects exposed to, actively infected with, or recovered from COVID-19 were included in the dataset. The repertoires were released in a freely available public database meant as a resource for research on the immune response to SARS-CoV-2. Samples came from the ongoing ImmuneRACE study (first 160 participants) plus 1,254 subjects from 6 global collaborators. Nearly every sample came with metadata listing a de-identified subject ID, COVID-19 status, age in years and sex. Where available, HLA class I and class II types were taken from metadata supplied by the sample provider and were not determined by assay-based typing.

Results the study describes overall, beyond this receptor: How much clinical and demographic metadata was included differed by source and by participant, and the metadata was provided uncurated.

CDR1 MDHEN and CDR2 SYDVKM were looked up in the germline V gene. V lost 10 bases and J lost 4 bases; the stretch between them is 25 bases long. The CDR3 has 16 amino acids, counting the end cysteine and phenylalanine. Of the read, only the CDR3 DNA is kept; its 48 bases are in frame from base 1. This TCR was recovered from a man over 45 with active or convalescent COVID-19. The sample consisted of peripheral blood. Recombination joined TRBV28 with TRBJ1-2; the D segment could be TRBD1, given 6 matching bases. The CDR3 here reads CAILPPSGAKFYGYTF. In nucleotides, the sequence is TGTGCCATCCTACCCCCCTCAGGGGCGAAATTCTATGGCTACACCTTC.